These 23 T cell receptor beta chains share one sample of origin, sequenced in a study of cytomegalovirus exposure and HLA in healthy donors. It was with 60 Vbeta and 13 Jbeta primers that the PCR ran. Here immunoSEQ multiplex PCR was the method, and the copy in TCRdb shows in-frame clones only, minus some. The sample carries about 220,000 clones, over 80% recorded once. The sample consisted of PBMCs. Receptors were obtained from a boy under 10 years old in good health and CMV-seronegative.

This sequence joins TRBV30 and TRBJ2-1, with 9 bases fitting TRBD1. The CDR3 spans 16 residues. Trimming at V came to 0 bases and at J to 9 bases, leaving 12 bases not matched to a gene. Germline V CDR1 and CDR2: GTSNPN, SVGIG (reference sequence). The CDR3 coding sequence is TGTGCCTGGAGTGTACAGCGGACAGGGGTAGGGGGTGAGCAGTTCTTC. It translates to CAWSVQRTGVGGEQFF. The variable domain in full, completed from reference TRBV30 and TRBJ2-1, reads SQTIHQWPATLVQPVGSPLSLECTVEGTSNPNLYWYRQAAGRGLQLLFYSVGIGQISSEVPQNLSASRPQDRQFILSSKKLLLSDSGFYLCAWSVQRTGVGGEQFFGPGTRLTVL.

J is TRBJ2-2 and V is TRBV5-4; tentatively, D is TRBD1 (5 bases). Trimming left V 5 bases short and J 2 bases short, with 10 bases between. CDR3 length equals 14 residues. Per the germline V gene, CDR1 is SGHNT and CDR2 is YYREEE (reference sequence). CDR3 DNA sequence: TGTGCCAGCAGTCGGACAATCAACACCGGGGAGCTGTTTTTT. It yields the protein CASSRTINTGELFF.

The chain joins TRBV6-5 to TRBJ2-1; D might be TRBD2 (5 bases). Trimming removed 5 bases at V and 5 bases at J, with 7 bases between. The CDR3 is 12 residues long. Germline V gives CDR1 MNHEY, CDR2 SVGAGI. The CDR3 bases are TGTGCCAGCAGTCGGGGAAACAATGAGCAGTTCTTC. Translated, it gives CASSRGNNEQFF.

This clone occurred a few times. The J gene is TRBJ1-2, the V gene TRBV5-6; 11 bases align to TRBD1. The CDR3 is made up of 14 amino acids. Per the germline V gene, CDR1 is SGHDT and CDR2 is YYEEEE. Trimming removed 4 bases from V and 7 bases from J; junction bases left unmatched: 6. CDR3 residues: CASSIGQGAGGYTF. For the CDR3, the DNA is TGTGCCAGCAGCATTGGACAGGGGGCAGGTGGCTACACCTTC.

This chain uses TRBV6-4 with TRBJ1-5; TRBD1 agrees at 7 bases. The CDR3 has 16 amino acids. The germline CDR1 and CDR2 sequences are MRHNA and SNTAGT. The J segment lost 1 base and the V segment lost 0 bases, leaving 3 bases of the junction unmatched. As DNA, the CDR3 is TGTGCCAGCAGTGACTCAGGCAGGGGGAGCAATCAGCCCCAGCATTTT. Protein product: CASSDSGRGSNQPQHF.

This clone is a singleton in its sample. The chain combines TRBV18 with TRBJ1-1; D remains unclear. CDR3 length: 13 residues. CDR1 KGHSH and CDR2 LQKENI come from the germline V gene. The V end was cut by 1 base, the J end by 3 bases, with 6 bases between. CDR3 amino acids: CASSPLRDTEAFF. CDR3 in DNA: TGTGCCAGCTCACCACTGAGGGACACTGAAGCTTTCTTT.

This chain connects TRBV5-8 to TRBJ2-7; the match to TRBD1 covers 8 bases. The ends lost 4 bases at V and 5 bases at J; junction bases unmatched: 17. CDR1 and CDR2 (germline): SGHTS, YDEGEE. The CDR3 length is 17 residues. This CDR3 is CASSERGSATGEDEQYF. The CDR3 DNA follows: TGTGCCAGCAGCGAAAGAGGTTCGGCGACAGGGGAGGACGAGCAGTACTTC.

The rearrangement joins TRBV29-1 to TRBJ2-2; 14 bases are shared with TRBD2. Germline V lookup: CDR1 SQVTM, CDR2 ANQGSEA. This CDR3 spans 15 amino acids. With 6 bases clipped from V and 4 bases from J, the junction kept 4 bases outside the gene matches. The CDR3 region has the DNA TGCAGCGTAGCCGGGACTAGCGGGGGCACCGGGGAGCTGTTTTTT. Its protein is CSVAGTSGGTGELFF.

In the case of this clone: Different DNA sequences within this sample yield the same CDR3. The chain links TRBV4-2 to TRBJ2-7; 9 bases agree with TRBD2. CDR1 LGHNA and CDR2 YNFKEQ come from the germline V gene. J gave up 4 bases and V 0 bases, and 7 bases lay outside the gene matches. The CDR3 is 16 residues long. The CDR3 nucleotides read TGTGCCAGCAGCCAAGAGATGGCGGGAGGGGATTACGAGCAGTACTTC. It specifies CASSQEMAGGDYEQYF.

The chain has TRBV25-1 and TRBJ2-5; 7 bases are shared with TRBD1. CDR3 length: 13 amino acids. Germline values: CDR1 MGHDK, CDR2 SYGVNS. Trimming took 6 bases from V and 0 from J; bases not matched to a gene: 1. The CDR3 nucleotides are TGTGCCAGCAGGGGGACAGACCAAGAGACCCAGTACTTC. This sequence encodes CASRGTDQETQYF.

This CDR3 is CASSFRVATNEKLFF. The CDR3 coding sequence is TGTGCCAGCAGCTTTAGAGTTGCAACTAATGAAAAACTGTTTTTT. V is TRBV7-6 and J is TRBJ1-4; D is unclear. There are 15 residues in the CDR3. V lost 3 bases to trimming and J lost 0 bases, with 8 bases between them. Germline-derived CDR1 and CDR2 are SGHVS and FNYEAQ.

V is TRBV25-1 and J is TRBJ1-1; 11 bases are shared with TRBD1. Germline V gene data show CDR1 as MGHDK and CDR2 as SYGVNS. The CDR3 is 16 residues long. Germline trimming cut 8 bases from V and 4 bases from J; bases unmatched to any gene: 12. CDR3 loop: CASPRRGQGAITEAFF. The CDR3 nucleotides are TGTGCCAGCCCGAGGAGAGGACAGGGGGCTATCACTGAAGCTTTCTTT.

The rearrangement links TRBV7-9 to TRBJ2-1, with D possibly TRBD2 on 7 matching bases. In germline, CDR1 is SEHNR, CDR2 FQNEAQ (reference sequence). The germline V and J ends were trimmed by 8 bases and 3 bases, with 14 bases remaining between them. The CDR3 is 14 amino acids. The CDR3 nucleotides are TGTGCCAGCGATGGGGGGGGCAACTACAATGAGCAGTTCTTC. Its translation: CASDGGGNYNEQFF.

CDR3 loop: CASSSLGAGRGYGYTF. The CDR3 nucleotides are TGTGCCAGCAGCTCTCTGGGGGCCGGTAGGGGCTATGGCTACACCTTC. This rearrangement joins TRBV7-9 to TRBJ1-2, with a possible D match to TRBD1 (6 bases). The CDR3 length is 16 residues. The germline gives CDR1 SEHNR, CDR2 FQNEAQ (reference sequence). Trimming removed 4 bases from V and 4 bases from J, with 19 bases in between.

This sequence joins TRBV5-7 and TRBJ2-1, with 11 bases fitting TRBD2. TRBV5-7 is designated an ORF whose function remains uncertain. V lost 0 bases, J lost 8 bases, and 10 bases stayed unmatched. The CDR3 is made up of 17 amino acids. The CDR3 loop is CASSLARLAGGVDEQFF. The CDR3 nucleotides read TGTGCCAGCAGCTTGGCCAGGCTAGCGGGAGGAGTAGATGAGCAGTTCTTC.

V gene TRBV11-2 combines with J gene TRBJ2-5; the match to TRBD1 covers 12 bases. Germline CDR1 SGHAT, CDR2 FQNNGV. The CDR3 has 15 amino acids. Trimming removed 5 bases from V and 4 bases from J; junction bases left unmatched: 5. CDR3 DNA sequence: TGTGCCAGCAGCGCGGGACAGGGGGCAGGAGAGACCCAGTACTTC. Its protein product is CASSAGQGAGETQYF. The whole variable domain, remainder taken from reference TRBV11-2 and TRBJ2-5, is EAGVAQSPRYKIIEKRQSVAFWCNPISGHATLYWYQQILGQGPKLLIQFQNNGVVDDSQLPKDRFSAERLKGVDSTLKIQPAKLEDSAVYLCASSAGQGAGETQYFGPGTRLLVL.

The count of this clone is one. CDR3 in amino acids: CASSVASGQGSDTQYF. Written as DNA, the CDR3 is TGTGCCAGCAGCGTAGCTTCCGGACAGGGTTCAGATACGCAGTATTTT. V and J are TRBV9 and TRBJ2-3; 8 nucleotides align to TRBD1. Germline loops: CDR1 SGDLS, CDR2 YYNGEE. With 0 bases clipped from V and 4 bases from J, the junction kept 7 bases outside the gene matches. This CDR3 region has 16 residues.

V usage is TRBV5-6 and J usage is TRBJ2-3; 16 bases align to TRBD2. This CDR3 comprises 16 residues. The J segment lost 4 bases and the V segment lost 3 bases, leaving 2 bases of the junction unmatched. The germline CDR1 and CDR2 sequences are SGHDT and YYEEEE. CDR3 sequence reads: CASSWGLAGGPDTQYF. The CDR3 DNA follows: TGTGCCAGCAGCTGGGGACTAGCGGGGGGGCCAGATACGCAGTATTTT. Complete variable domain (other parts from reference TRBV5-6 and TRBJ2-3): DAGVTQSPTHLIKTRGQQVTLRCSPKSGHDTVSWYQQALGQGPQFIFQYYEEEERQRGNFPDRFSGHQFPNYSSELNVNALLLGDSALYLCASSWGLAGGPDTQYFGPGTRLTVL.

The chain couples TRBV11-2 to TRBJ2-2; the D gene is possibly TRBD1 (6 bases). The CDR3 consists of 15 residues. CDR1 SGHAT and CDR2 FQNNGV come from the germline V gene. Trimming took off 5 bases at V and 3 bases at J, with 13 bases between the two ends. CDR3 loop: CASSPRNRDTGELFF. CDR3 in DNA: TGTGCCAGCAGCCCCCGAAACAGGGACACCGGGGAGCTGTTTTTT.

The CDR3 loop reads CASSPLSGVLNEQFF. The CDR3, as DNA: TGTGCCAGCTCACCATTAAGCGGGGTCTTAAATGAGCAGTTCTTC. The chain combines TRBV18 with TRBJ2-1, with TRBD2 matching 7 bases. Germline V CDR1 and CDR2: KGHSH, LQKENI. The V and J ends lost 2 bases and 7 bases, in that order; junction bases with no gene match: 8. This CDR3 is 15 amino acids long. The complete variable domain, with remaining parts taken from reference TRBV18 and TRBJ2-1, reads NAGVMQNPRHLVRRRGQEARLRCSPMKGHSHVYWYRQLPEEGLKFMVYLQKENIIDESGMPKERFSAEFPKEGPSILRIQQVVRGDSAAYFCASSPLSGVLNEQFFGPGTRLTVL.

The DNA of the CDR3 is TGTGCCAGCAGCTCAACGACAGGGGACAACTATGGCTACACCTTC. Translated: CASSSTTGDNYGYTF. This sequence joins TRBV7-9 and TRBJ1-2; 8 nucleotides match TRBD1. The junction had 6 bases not matched to a gene; V was cut back by 4 bases and J by 2 bases. This CDR3 spans 15 amino acids. The V gene's germline CDR1 is SEHNR and CDR2 FQNEAQ (reference sequence). Drawing the rest from reference TRBV7-9 and TRBJ1-2, the complete variable domain is DTGVSQNPRHKITKRGQNVTFRCDPISEHNRLYWYRQTLGQGPEFLTYFQNEAQLEKSRLLSDRFSAERPKGSFSTLEIQRTEQGDSAMYLCASSSTTGDNYGYTFGSGTRLTVV.

The V gene is TRBV6-5, the J gene TRBJ1-3, with D unresolved. This CDR3 comprises 15 residues. CDR1 is MNHEY and CDR2 is SVGAGI in the germline V gene. The V end lost 2 bases, the J end lost 0 bases, and 8 bases lay between the germline ends. CDR3 sequence: CASSYGLFSGNTIYF. The CDR3 nucleotides read TGTGCCAGCAGTTACGGGCTGTTCTCTGGAAACACCATATATTTT.

This chain joins TRBV25-1 and TRBJ2-1, with 7 nucleotides matching TRBD2. This CDR3 has 11 residues. V lost 3 bases, J lost 16 bases, and 6 bases stayed unmatched. Germline V lookup: CDR1 MGHDK, CDR2 SYGVNS. CDR3 amino acids: CASSDVGGGFF. DNA of the CDR3: TGTGCCAGCAGTGACGTGGGGGGGGGATTCTTC.